The clone carrying this T cell receptor (beta chain) was detected only once. These data originate in a study of blood T cell repertoires in COVID-19. The overall study: Italy, Spain and the United States were the sources of the convalescent and acute COVID-19 samples. Sample material is recorded as cDNA or gDNA derived from T cells, B-cell-depleted T cells, or PBMCs.

CDR3 length equals 19 residues. Germline lookup yields CDR1 SGHRS and CDR2 YFSETQ. The V and J ends lost 2 bases and 0 bases, in that order; junction bases with no gene match: 10. In the authors' methods: Using reference gene primer amplification, nucleated cell counts were estimated. Using immunoSEQ multiplex PCR, the repertoire was profiled, and TCRdb retains in-frame clones only, with some absent. V and J calls and clone size are copied from that table; D and trimming were computed from the DNA. Altogether approximately 61,000 clones are present, roughly three quarters being singletons, with the ten largest covering 25% to 40%.

This rearrangement joins TRBV5-1 to TRBJ1-4, with 10 bases that match TRBD1. The sequencing sample was made of peripheral blood. This sequence originates from a human donor in a cohort sampled during active COVID-19. CDR3 residues: CASSFSGTGATSTNEKLFF. CDR3 DNA: TGCGCCAGCAGCTTTTCCGGGACAGGGGCGACTTCAACTAATGAAAAACTGTTTTTT.